This T cell receptor (beta chain) was profiled in a study of blood T cell repertoires in COVID-19. Study-wide context: The United States, Italy and Spain were the sources of the acute and convalescent COVID-19 samples. PBMCs, B-cell-depleted T cells, or T cells were the source of the cDNA or gDNA that made up the material.

Original processing methods: Reference gene primers were amplified, and this amplification served to estimate nucleated cell counts. The assay was immunoSEQ multiplex PCR, and TCRdb's table has in-frame clones only and misses some. The D gene and trimming were derived from the DNA, and the V and J assignments and clone size from that table. Of roughly 390,000 clones listed, about 87% are singletons. Enrolled during active infection, Seattle patients were then followed longitudinally. This TCR was sampled from a woman aged 25 to 39 with COVID-19, enrolled during active disease. The sequencing sample was made of peripheral blood.

CDR3 DNA sequence: TGTGCCAGCAGCACTGACAGGGGATCCTACAATGAGCAGTTCTTC. The encoded protein is CASSTDRGSYNEQFF. This chain joins TRBV7-2 and TRBJ2-1; 8 positions agree with TRBD1. V was clipped by 5 bases and J by 1 base; unmatched bases: 4. Germline CDR1 and CDR2: SGHTA and FQGNSA. This CDR3 spans 15 amino acids.